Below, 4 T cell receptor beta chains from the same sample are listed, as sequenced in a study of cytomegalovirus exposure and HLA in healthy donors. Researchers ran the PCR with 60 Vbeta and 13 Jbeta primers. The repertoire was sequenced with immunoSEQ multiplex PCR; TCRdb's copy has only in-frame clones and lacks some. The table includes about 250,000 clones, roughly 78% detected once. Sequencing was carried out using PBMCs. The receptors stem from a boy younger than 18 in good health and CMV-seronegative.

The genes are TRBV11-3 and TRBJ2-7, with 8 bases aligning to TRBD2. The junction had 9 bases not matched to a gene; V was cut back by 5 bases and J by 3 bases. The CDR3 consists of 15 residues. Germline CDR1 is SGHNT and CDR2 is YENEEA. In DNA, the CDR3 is TGTGCCAGCAGCCTCGGGAGGGGGGTCAACTACGAGCAGTACTTC. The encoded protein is CASSLGRGVNYEQYF.

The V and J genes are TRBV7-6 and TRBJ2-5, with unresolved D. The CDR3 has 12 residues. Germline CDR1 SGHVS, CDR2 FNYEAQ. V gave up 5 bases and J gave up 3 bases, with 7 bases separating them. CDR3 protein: CASSQLEETQYF. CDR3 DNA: TGTGCCAGCAGCCAACTCGAAGAGACCCAGTACTTC.

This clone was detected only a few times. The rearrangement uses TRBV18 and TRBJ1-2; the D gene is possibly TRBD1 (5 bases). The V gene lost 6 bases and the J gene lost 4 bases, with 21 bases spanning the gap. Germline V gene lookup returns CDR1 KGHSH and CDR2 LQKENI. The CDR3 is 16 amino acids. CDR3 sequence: CASSQNLDAGGYGYTF. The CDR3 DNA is TGTGCCAGCTCCCAAAACCTGGACGCGGGGGGCTATGGCTACACCTTC.

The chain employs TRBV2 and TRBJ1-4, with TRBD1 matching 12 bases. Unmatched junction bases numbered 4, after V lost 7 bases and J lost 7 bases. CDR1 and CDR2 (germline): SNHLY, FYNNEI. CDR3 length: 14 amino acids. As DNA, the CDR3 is TGTGCCAGCACTCGGGACAGGGGGCGTGAAAAACTGTTTTTT. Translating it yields CASTRDRGREKLFF.